The T cell receptor (beta chain) described here comes from a study of T cells in tuberculosis. Clones were read by immunoSEQ multiplex PCR, and TCRdb kept only the in-frame ones, dropping some. The sample shows some 40,000 clones, nearly 97% of them seen only once. Tuberculin skin test and IGRA determined adolescents' latent tuberculosis status at entry. The sequenced sample consisted of PBMCs. The TCR was taken from a donor aged 10 to 29 with latent tuberculosis or without tuberculosis infection.

As DNA, the CDR3 is TGTGCCAGTAGTCAACAGGGAACGGGTCAGCCCCAGCATTTT. Amino acids: CASSQQGTGQPQHF. The chain links TRBV19 to TRBJ1-5; perhaps TRBD1 as D (6 bases). CDR1 and CDR2 from the germline V gene are LNHDA and SQIVND (reference sequence). V dropped 5 bases and J dropped 6 bases, with 14 bases sitting between them. The CDR3 runs to 14 residues.